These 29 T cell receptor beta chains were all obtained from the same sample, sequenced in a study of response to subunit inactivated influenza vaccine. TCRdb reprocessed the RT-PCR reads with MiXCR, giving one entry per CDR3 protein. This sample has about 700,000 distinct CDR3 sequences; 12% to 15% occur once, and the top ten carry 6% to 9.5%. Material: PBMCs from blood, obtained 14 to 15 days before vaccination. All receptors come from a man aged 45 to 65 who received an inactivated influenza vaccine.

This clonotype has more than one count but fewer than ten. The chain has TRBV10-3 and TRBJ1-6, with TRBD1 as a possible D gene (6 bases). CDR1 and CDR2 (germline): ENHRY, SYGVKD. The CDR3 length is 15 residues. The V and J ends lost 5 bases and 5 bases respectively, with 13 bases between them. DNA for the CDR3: TGTGCCATCAGTAGCAGACAGGCAGATAATTCACCCCTCCACTTT. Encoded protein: CAISSRQADNSPLHF.

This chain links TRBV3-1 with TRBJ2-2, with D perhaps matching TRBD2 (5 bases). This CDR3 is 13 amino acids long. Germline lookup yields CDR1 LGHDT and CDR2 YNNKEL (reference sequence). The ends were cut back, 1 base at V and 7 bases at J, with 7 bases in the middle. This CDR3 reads CASSQGLFGELFF. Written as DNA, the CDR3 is TGTGCCAGCAGCCAAGGACTATTCGGGGAGCTGTTTTTT.

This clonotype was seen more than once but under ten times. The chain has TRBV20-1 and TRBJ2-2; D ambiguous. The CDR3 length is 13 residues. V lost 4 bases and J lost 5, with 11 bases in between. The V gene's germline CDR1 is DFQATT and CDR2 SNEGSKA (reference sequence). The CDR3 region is CSATTQETGELFF. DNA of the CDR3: TGCAGTGCTACCACCCAGGAGACCGGGGAGCTGTTTTTT.

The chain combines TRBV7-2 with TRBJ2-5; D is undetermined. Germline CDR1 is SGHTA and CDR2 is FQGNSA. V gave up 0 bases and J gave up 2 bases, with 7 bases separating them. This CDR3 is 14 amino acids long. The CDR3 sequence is CASSLAPRQETQYF. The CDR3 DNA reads TGTGCCAGCAGCTTAGCCCCCAGACAAGAGACCCAGTACTTC.

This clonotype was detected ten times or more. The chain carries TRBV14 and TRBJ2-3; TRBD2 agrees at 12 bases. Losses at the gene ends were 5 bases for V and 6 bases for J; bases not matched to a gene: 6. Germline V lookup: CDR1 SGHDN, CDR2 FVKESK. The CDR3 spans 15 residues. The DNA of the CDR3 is TGTGCCAGCAGCTATACTAGCGGGGGGACGGATACGCAGTATTTT. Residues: CASSYTSGGTDTQYF.

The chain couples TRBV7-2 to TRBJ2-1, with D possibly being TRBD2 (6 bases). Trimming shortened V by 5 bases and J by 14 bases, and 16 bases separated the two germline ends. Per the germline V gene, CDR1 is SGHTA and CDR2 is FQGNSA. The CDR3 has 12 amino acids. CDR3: CASSPGTSTKFF. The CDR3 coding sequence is TGTGCCAGCAGCCCGGGGACTTCTACGAAGTTCTTC.

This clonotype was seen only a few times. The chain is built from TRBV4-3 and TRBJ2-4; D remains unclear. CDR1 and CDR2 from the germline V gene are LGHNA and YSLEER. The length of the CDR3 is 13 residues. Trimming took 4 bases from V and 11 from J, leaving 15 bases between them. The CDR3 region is CASSPDLSTFQYF. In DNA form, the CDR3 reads TGCGCCAGCAGCCCTGACCTCTCTACTTTTCAGTACTTC.

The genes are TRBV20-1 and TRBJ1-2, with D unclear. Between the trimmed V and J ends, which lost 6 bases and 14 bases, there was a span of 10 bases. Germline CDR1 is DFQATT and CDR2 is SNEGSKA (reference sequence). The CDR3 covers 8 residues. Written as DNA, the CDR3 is TGCAGTGCCCCGGGTGGGACCTTC. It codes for CSAPGGTF.

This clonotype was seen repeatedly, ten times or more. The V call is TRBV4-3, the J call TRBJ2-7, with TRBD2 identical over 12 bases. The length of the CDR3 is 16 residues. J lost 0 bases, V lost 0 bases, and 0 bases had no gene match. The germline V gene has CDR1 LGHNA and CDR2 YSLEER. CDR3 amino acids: CASSQETSGSSYEQYF. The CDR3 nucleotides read TGCGCCAGCAGCCAAGAGACTAGCGGGAGCTCCTACGAGCAGTACTTC.

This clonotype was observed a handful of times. In nucleotides, the CDR3 is TGTGCCAGCAAGTTGTGGGAACCCCCCGGGGAGCTGTTTTTT. This encodes CASKLWEPPGELFF. The chain is built from TRBV6-2 or TRBV6-3 and TRBJ2-2; D ambiguous. The V end lost 7 bases, the J end lost 6 bases, and 15 bases lay between the germline ends. CDR1 MNHEY and CDR2 SVGEGT come from the germline V gene. The CDR3 runs 14 residues.

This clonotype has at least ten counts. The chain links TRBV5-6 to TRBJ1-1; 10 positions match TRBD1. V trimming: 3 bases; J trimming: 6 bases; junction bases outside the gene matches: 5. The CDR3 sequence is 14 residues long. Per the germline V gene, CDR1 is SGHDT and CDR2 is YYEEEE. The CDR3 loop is CASSYRDRGPEAFF. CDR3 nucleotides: TGTGCCAGCAGCTACCGGGACAGGGGTCCTGAAGCTTTCTTT.

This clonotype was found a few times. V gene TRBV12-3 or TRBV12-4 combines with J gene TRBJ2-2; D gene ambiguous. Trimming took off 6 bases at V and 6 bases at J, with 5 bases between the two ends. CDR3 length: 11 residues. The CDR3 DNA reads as TGTGCCAGCAGGACGGCCGGGGAGCTGTTTTTT. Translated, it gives CASRTAGELFF.

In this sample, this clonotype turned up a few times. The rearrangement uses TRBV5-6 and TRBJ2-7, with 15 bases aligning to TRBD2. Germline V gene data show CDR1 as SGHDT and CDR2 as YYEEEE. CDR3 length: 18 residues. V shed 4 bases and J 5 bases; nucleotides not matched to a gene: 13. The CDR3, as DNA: TGTGCCAGCAGCAGGACTAGCGGGGGGGCCGCATTTCATCACGAGCAGTACTTC. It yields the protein CASSRTSGGAAFHHEQYF. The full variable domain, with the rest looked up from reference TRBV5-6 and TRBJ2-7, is DAGVTQSPTHLIKTRGQQVTLRCSPKSGHDTVSWYQQALGQGPQFIFQYYEEEERQRGNFPDRFSGHQFPNYSSELNVNALLLGDSALYLCASSRTSGGAAFHHEQYFGPGTRLTVT.

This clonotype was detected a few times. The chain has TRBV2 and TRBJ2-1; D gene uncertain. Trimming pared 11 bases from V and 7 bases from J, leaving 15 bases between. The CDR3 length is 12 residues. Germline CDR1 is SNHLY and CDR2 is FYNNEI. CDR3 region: CAASASPNEQFF. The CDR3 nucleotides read TGTGCCGCCTCTGCGTCCCCTAATGAGCAGTTCTTC.

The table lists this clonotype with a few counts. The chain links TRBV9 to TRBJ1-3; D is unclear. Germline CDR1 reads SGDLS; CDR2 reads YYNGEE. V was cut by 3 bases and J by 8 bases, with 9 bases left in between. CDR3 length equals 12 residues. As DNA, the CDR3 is TGTGCCAGCAGCGGTGATTGGGACACCATATATTTT. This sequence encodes CASSGDWDTIYF.

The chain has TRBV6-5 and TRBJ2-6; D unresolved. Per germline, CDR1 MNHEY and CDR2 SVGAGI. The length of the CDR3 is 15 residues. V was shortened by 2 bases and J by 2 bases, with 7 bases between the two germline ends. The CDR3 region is CASSYTFAGANVLTF. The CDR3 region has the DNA TGTGCCAGCAGTTACACCTTTGCTGGGGCCAACGTCCTGACTTTC.

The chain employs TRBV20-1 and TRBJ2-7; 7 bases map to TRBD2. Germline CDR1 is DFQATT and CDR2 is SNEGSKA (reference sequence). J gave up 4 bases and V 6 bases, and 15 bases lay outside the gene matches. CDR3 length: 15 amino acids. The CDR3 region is CSAAMGNQGGYEQYF. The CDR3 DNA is TGCAGTGCCGCCATGGGAAATCAGGGAGGGTACGAGCAGTACTTC.

The CDR3 loop is CASSLGRTRGEQYF. The CDR3, as DNA: TGTGCCAGCAGCTTGGGCAGGACAAGGGGGGAGCAGTACTTC. The J gene is TRBJ2-7, the V gene TRBV11-1, with D tentatively TRBD1 (6 bases). CDR1 SGHAT and CDR2 FQDESV come from the germline V gene (reference sequence). The ends were cut back, 3 bases at V and 7 bases at J, with 16 bases in the middle. The CDR3 loop spans 14 amino acids.

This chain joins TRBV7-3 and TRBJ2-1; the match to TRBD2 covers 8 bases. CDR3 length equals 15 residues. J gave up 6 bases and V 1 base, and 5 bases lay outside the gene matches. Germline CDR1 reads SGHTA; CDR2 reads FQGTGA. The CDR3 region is CASSLMSGSLNEQFF. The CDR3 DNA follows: TGTGCCAGCAGCTTAATGAGCGGGAGTCTCAATGAGCAGTTCTTC.

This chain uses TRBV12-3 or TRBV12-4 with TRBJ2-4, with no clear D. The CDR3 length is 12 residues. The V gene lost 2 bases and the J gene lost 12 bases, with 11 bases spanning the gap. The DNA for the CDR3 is TGTGCCAGCAGTTTATCGACGATTAATCAGTACTTC. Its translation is CASSLSTINQYF.

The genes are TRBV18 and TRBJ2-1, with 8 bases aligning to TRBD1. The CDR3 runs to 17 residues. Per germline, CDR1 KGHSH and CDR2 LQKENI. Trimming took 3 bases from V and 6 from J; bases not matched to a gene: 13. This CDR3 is CASSPVSGQGQSNEQFF. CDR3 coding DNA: TGTGCCAGCTCACCTGTTAGTGGACAGGGCCAGTCCAATGAGCAGTTCTTC.

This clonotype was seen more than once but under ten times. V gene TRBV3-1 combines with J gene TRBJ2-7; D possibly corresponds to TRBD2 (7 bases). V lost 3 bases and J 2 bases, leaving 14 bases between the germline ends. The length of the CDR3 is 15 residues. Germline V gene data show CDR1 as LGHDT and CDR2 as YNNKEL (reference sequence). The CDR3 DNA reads TGTGCCAGCAGCCAGAGGGGGAGGGGGACCTACGAGCAGTACTTC. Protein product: CASSQRGRGTYEQYF.

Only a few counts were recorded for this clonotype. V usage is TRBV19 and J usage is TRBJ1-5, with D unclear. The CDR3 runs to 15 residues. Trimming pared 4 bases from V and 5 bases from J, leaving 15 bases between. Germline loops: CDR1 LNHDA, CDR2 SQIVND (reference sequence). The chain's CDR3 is CASSTGGKEYQPQHF. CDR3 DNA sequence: TGTGCCAGTAGTACGGGTGGAAAGGAGTATCAGCCCCAGCATTTT.

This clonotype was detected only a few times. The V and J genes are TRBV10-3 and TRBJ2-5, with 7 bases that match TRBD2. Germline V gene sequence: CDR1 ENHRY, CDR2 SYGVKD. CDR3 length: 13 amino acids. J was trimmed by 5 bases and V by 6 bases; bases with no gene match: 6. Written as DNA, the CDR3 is TGTGCCATCAGGCGTGGGGGGGAGGAGACCCAGTACTTC. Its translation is CAIRRGGEETQYF.

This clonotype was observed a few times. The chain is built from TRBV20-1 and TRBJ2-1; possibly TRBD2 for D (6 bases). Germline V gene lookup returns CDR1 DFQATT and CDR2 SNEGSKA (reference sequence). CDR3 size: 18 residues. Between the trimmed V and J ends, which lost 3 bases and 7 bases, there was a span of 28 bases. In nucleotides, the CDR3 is TGCAGTGCTAGGGAGGCCGGGGCGCACCTTGGGGGGAATAATGAGCAGTTCTTC. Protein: CSAREAGAHLGGNNEQFF.

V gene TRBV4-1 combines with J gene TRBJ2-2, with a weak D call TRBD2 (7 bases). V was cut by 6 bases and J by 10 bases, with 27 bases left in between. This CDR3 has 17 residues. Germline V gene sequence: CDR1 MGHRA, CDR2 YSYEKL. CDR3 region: CASRSGTRGDYREELFF. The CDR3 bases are TGCGCCAGCAGGTCTGGGACACGCGGGGACTACCGAGAGGAGCTGTTTTTT.

DNA for the CDR3: TGTGCCACCAGCAGATTACACAGGGACTACAATGAGCAGTTCTTC. As protein: CATSRLHRDYNEQFF. V is TRBV15 and J is TRBJ2-1; D is possibly TRBD1 (6 bases). The CDR3 covers 15 residues. Trimming shortened V by 2 bases and J by 3 bases, and 11 bases separated the two germline ends. The germline gives CDR1 LNHNV, CDR2 YYDKDF (reference sequence).

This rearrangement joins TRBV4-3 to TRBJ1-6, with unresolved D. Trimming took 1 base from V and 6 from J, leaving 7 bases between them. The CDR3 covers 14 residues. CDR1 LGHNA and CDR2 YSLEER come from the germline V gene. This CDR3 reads CASSQGRGNSPLHF. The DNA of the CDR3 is TGCGCCAGCAGCCAAGGTCGGGGTAATTCACCCCTCCACTTT.

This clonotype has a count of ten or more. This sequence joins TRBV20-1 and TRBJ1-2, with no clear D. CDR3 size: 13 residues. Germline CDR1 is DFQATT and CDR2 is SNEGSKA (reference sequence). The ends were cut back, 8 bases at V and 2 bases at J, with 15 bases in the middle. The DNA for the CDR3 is TGCAGTTCTCCAACAGCGAAAAACTATGGCTACACCTTC. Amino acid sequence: CSSPTAKNYGYTF.